What follows are 21 T cell receptor beta chains derived from one specimen sequenced in a study of cytomegalovirus exposure and HLA in healthy donors. The PCR made use of 60 Vbeta and 13 Jbeta primers. The table came from immunoSEQ multiplex PCR; TCRdb's copy has only in-frame clones and leaves some out. The sample data list tens of thousands of clones. Sequenced sample: PBMCs. These receptors were obtained from a man aged 40-49 years in good health and CMV-seronegative.

The chain uses TRBV7-9 and TRBJ1-5; D gene ambiguous. Germline lookup yields CDR1 SEHNR and CDR2 FQNEAQ (reference sequence). V was pared by 0 bases and J by 0 bases, with 6 bases between. This CDR3 spans 15 amino acids. CDR3 region: CASSLAGSSNQPQHF. The CDR3 DNA is TGTGCCAGCAGCTTAGCAGGGAGTAGCAATCAGCCCCAGCATTTT.

The chain has TRBV15 and TRBJ1-4, with 8 bases that match TRBD1. Germline assignment: CDR1 LNHNV and CDR2 YYDKDF (reference sequence). The CDR3 length is 15 residues. The V gene end was trimmed by 1 base and the J gene end by 10 bases; junction bases not matched to a gene: 8. As DNA, the CDR3 is TGTGCCACCAGCAGAGTGCCCACAGGGGGTTTAAAACTGTTTTTT. As protein: CATSRVPTGGLKLFF.

J is TRBJ2-1 and V is TRBV2; 11 bases fit TRBD1. The CDR3 totals 14 residues. Germline CDR1 reads SNHLY; CDR2 reads FYNNEI. V lost 5 bases, J lost 10 bases, and 7 bases stayed unmatched. CDR3 coding DNA: TGTGCCAGCAGTCCTTTAGGGACAGGGGGGGAGCAGTTCTTC. Translated: CASSPLGTGGEQFF.

The chain joins TRBV19 to TRBJ2-6, with a possible D match to TRBD1 (6 bases). Germline V gene data show CDR1 as LNHDA and CDR2 as SQIVND (reference sequence). V lost 5 bases to trimming and J lost 1 base, with 9 bases between them. The CDR3 is 15 amino acids. CDR3 region: CASSPGQSGANVLTF. The CDR3 DNA is TGTGCCAGTAGTCCCGGACAGTCTGGGGCCAACGTCCTGACTTTC. Based on the CDR3 plus reference TRBV19 and TRBJ2-6, the full variable domain is DGGITQSPKYLFRKEGQNVTLSCEQNLNHDAMYWYRQDPGQGLRLIYYSQIVNDFQKGDIAEGYSVSREKKESFPLTVTSAQKNPTAFYLCASSPGQSGANVLTFGAGSRLTVL.

The CDR3 nucleotides are TGTGCCAGCAGCTTCCTTCCTTCGGGAGGTGGACCCCTCCACTTT. This encodes CASSFLPSGGGPLHF. The chain links TRBV9 to TRBJ1-6; D ambiguous. Per the germline V gene, CDR1 is SGDLS and CDR2 is YYNGEE. This CDR3 has 15 residues. Trimming removed 4 bases from V and 12 bases from J, with 20 bases in between.

The chain is built from TRBV11-1 and TRBJ2-7; 12 bases map to TRBD1. The CDR3 is 14 amino acids. J was trimmed by 7 bases and V by 4 bases; bases with no gene match: 5. Germline loops: CDR1 SGHAT, CDR2 FQDESV (reference sequence). The CDR3 nucleotides are TGTGCCAGCAGCTGGGGACAGGGGGCTCGAGAGCAGTACTTC. Its protein is CASSWGQGAREQYF.

This chain uses TRBV7-2 with TRBJ2-5; 7 bases map to TRBD2. Germline V gene data show CDR1 as SGHTA and CDR2 as FQGNSA. V gave up 4 bases and J gave up 1 base; unmatched junction bases: 3. The CDR3 sequence is 14 residues long. CDR3 coding DNA: TGTGCCAGCAGCTGGGGAGGGAGCCAAGAGACCCAGTACTTC. It encodes CASSWGGSQETQYF.

The V and J genes are TRBV7-2 and TRBJ2-2, with 15 bases identical to TRBD2. With V trimmed by 3 bases and J by 5 bases, 4 bases remained unmatched. There are 17 residues in the CDR3. Germline loops: CDR1 SGHTA, CDR2 FQGNSA. CDR3 nucleotide sequence: TGTGCCAGCAGCTTGGGACTAGCGGGGGGTTTAACCGGGGAGCTGTTTTTT. It codes for CASSLGLAGGLTGELFF.

This rearrangement joins TRBV7-6 to TRBJ2-3, with TRBD2 matching 8 bases. V was clipped by 5 bases and J by 4 bases; unmatched bases: 11. In germline, CDR1 is SGHVS, CDR2 FNYEAQ. The CDR3 runs to 16 residues. The CDR3 nucleotides are TGTGCCAGCAGCCGCGGACTAGCTGTATCCGCAGATACGCAGTATTTT. This translates into CASSRGLAVSADTQYF.

In regard to this clone: One junction end disagrees with the germline gene, perhaps due to a read error. The gene calls are TRBV5-6 and TRBJ2-7; maybe TRBD2 (6 bases). This CDR3 has 15 residues. Germline CDR1 and CDR2: SGHDT and YYEEEE. CDR3 residues: CASSLVGGWGVEESF. In nucleotides, the CDR3 is TGTGCCAGCAGCTTAGTGGGGGGATGGGGAGTAGAGGAGTCCTTC.

The chain has TRBV6-1 and TRBJ1-5; possible D gene TRBD1, 5 bases. Trimming removed 0 bases at V and 7 bases at J, with 10 bases between. This CDR3 spans 14 amino acids. Looked up from germline, CDR1 is MNHNS and CDR2 is SASEGT. CDR3 coding DNA: TGTGCCAGCAGTGAAGCAGGGGAGGTCCAGCCCCAGCATTTT. Its protein is CASSEAGEVQPQHF.

The J gene is TRBJ2-4, the V gene TRBV7-3; 7 positions agree with TRBD1. Unmatched junction bases numbered 5, after V lost 1 base and J lost 8 bases. Germline CDR1 SGHTA, CDR2 FQGTGA. The CDR3 contains 14 residues. CDR3 sequence (DNA): TGTGCCAGCAGCTTAATAGGGGGCGAGGACATTCAGTACTTC. This gives the protein CASSLIGGEDIQYF.

This chain joins TRBV7-3 and TRBJ2-3; D unclear. The germline V and J ends were trimmed by 2 bases and 6 bases, with 18 bases remaining between them. The CDR3 is made up of 16 amino acids. Germline assignment: CDR1 SGHTA and CDR2 FQGTGA. DNA of the CDR3: TGTGCCAGCAGCTTATCTCGGCAGGCCCCCCGGGATACGCAGTATTTT. Protein: CASSLSRQAPRDTQYF.

Concerning this clone itself: The junction shows a germline mismatch at one end, possibly a read error. The identical CDR3 is also encoded by other nucleotide sequences in the sample. V gene TRBV14 combines with J gene TRBJ1-4; TRBD1 agrees at 9 bases. Germline V gene sequence: CDR1 SGHDN, CDR2 FVKESK. This CDR3 comprises 15 residues. The DNA for the CDR3 is TGCGCCAGCAGTCCCCTCGGGACAGGGCGTGAAAAACTGTTTTTT. The encoded protein is CASSPLGTGREKLFF.

The J gene is TRBJ2-5, the V gene TRBV6-5, with TRBD1 matching over 12 bases. J was trimmed by 4 bases and V by 4 bases; bases with no gene match: 7. Germline V gene sequence: CDR1 MNHEY, CDR2 SVGAGI. This CDR3 region has 16 residues. The CDR3 loop reads CASSWVGQGALETQYF. The CDR3 nucleotides are TGTGCCAGCAGTTGGGTGGGACAGGGGGCTTTAGAGACCCAGTACTTC.

J is TRBJ1-4 and V is TRBV7-9; D is unresolved. The germline V gene has CDR1 SEHNR and CDR2 FQNEAQ (reference sequence). CDR3 size: 12 residues. V lost 1 base to trimming and J lost 10 bases, with 7 bases between them. This CDR3 reads CASSLGGRKLFF. The CDR3 DNA follows: TGTGCCAGCAGCTTAGGAGGTAGAAAACTGTTTTTT.

The chain uses TRBV28 and TRBJ1-2, with D maybe TRBD1 (6 bases). Trimming cost V 8 bases and J 2 bases, with 15 bases left between them. CDR3 length: 14 amino acids. The V gene's germline CDR1 is MDHEN and CDR2 SYDVKM. The CDR3 reads CASGSPDRNYGYTF. In DNA form, the CDR3 reads TGTGCCAGCGGGTCGCCCGACAGGAACTATGGCTACACCTTC.

The chain links TRBV6-5 to TRBJ1-6; 7 bases fit TRBD1. The germline gives CDR1 MNHEY, CDR2 SVGAGI. Trimming took 5 bases from V and 7 from J; bases not matched to a gene: 8. This CDR3 spans 15 amino acids. The CDR3 loop reads CASSATGQRNSPLHF. DNA of the CDR3: TGTGCCAGCAGTGCGACGGGACAGCGAAATTCACCCCTCCACTTT.

The genes are TRBV19 and TRBJ1-4; 7 bases align to TRBD1. There are 18 residues in the CDR3. Germline V gene sequence: CDR1 LNHDA, CDR2 SQIVND (reference sequence). Germline trimming cut 6 bases from V and 0 bases from J; bases unmatched to any gene: 13. CDR3 protein: CASRKGRRQGATNEKLFF. DNA for the CDR3: TGTGCCAGTAGGAAAGGACGGCGTCAGGGGGCAACTAATGAAAAACTGTTTTTT.

The V and J genes are TRBV6-1 and TRBJ1-6, with a weak D call TRBD1 (6 bases). The CDR3 loop spans 14 amino acids. Germline CDR1 and CDR2: MNHNS and SASEGT. Deletions cut 5 bases from V and 2 bases from J, with 7 bases between. The CDR3 region is CASSRQAYNSPLHF. CDR3 nucleotide sequence: TGTGCCAGCAGTAGACAGGCCTATAATTCACCCCTCCACTTT.

The V gene is TRBV19, the J gene TRBJ1-5, with D tentatively TRBD1 (5 bases). V dropped 2 bases and J dropped 4 bases, with 9 bases sitting between them. This CDR3 is 14 amino acids long. Germline CDR1 is LNHDA and CDR2 is SQIVND (reference sequence). This CDR3 is CASSIQTANQPQHF. Here the CDR3 DNA reads TGTGCCAGTAGTATACAGACAGCTAATCAGCCCCAGCATTTT.